This T cell receptor beta chain was recorded in a study of CD8+ T cells in alopecia areata. Turning to the study itself: Treated individuals took tofacitinib by mouth, 5 to 10 mg twice daily.

Germline V gene sequence: CDR1 SQVTM, CDR2 ANQGSEA. The trim removed 4 bases at V and 2 bases at J, leaving 4 bases unmatched. This CDR3 has 15 amino acids. Sequencing used cDNA as its template, made by extracting RNA and reverse transcribing it. TCRdb keeps only in-frame clones here, not all; method: immunoSEQ multiplex PCR. The profile shows more than 200,000 clones, roughly two fifths of them singletons. As for this clone: Its antigen remains unidentified.

Points from the study as a whole: One nonresponder leaves baseline CD8+ expansion's link to response uncertain. Greater clonality was observed in lesional scalp samples, especially alopecia totalis/universalis, versus normal scalp.

Stated treatment: oral pan-JAK inhibitor, 5-10 mg twice daily. Peripheral blood and lesional scalp punch biopsies came from alopecia areata patients. The chain recombines TRBV29-1 with TRBJ2-5; TRBD2 agrees at 13 bases. The sample was CD4+ T cells sorted from blood, taken around week 36, from a patient treated with tofacitinib. The TCR was taken from a human donor with alopecia areata. The CDR3 here is CSVGTSGSKQETQYF. DNA for the CDR3: TGCAGCGTTGGGACTAGCGGGAGTAAACAAGAGACCCAGTACTTC.